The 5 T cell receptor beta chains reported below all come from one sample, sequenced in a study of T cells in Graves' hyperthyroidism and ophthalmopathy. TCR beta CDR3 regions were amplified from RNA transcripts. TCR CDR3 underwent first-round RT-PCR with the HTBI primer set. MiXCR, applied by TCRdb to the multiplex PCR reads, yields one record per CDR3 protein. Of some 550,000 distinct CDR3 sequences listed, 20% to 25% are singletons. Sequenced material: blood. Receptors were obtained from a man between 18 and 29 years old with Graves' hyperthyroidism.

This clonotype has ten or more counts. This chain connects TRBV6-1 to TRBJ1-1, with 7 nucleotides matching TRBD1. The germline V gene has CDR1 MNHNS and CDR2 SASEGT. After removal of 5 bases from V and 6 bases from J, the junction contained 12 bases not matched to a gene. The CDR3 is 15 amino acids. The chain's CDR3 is CASSPGGRMIPEAFF. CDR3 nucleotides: TGTGCCAGCAGTCCAGGGGGGAGAATGATCCCTGAAGCTTTCTTT.

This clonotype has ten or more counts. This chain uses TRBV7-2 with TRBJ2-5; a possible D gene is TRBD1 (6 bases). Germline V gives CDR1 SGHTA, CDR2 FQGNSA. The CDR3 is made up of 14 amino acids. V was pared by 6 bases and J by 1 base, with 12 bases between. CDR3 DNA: TGTGCCAGCAGGCCGACAGGAAGCCAAGAGACCCAGTACTTC. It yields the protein CASRPTGSQETQYF.

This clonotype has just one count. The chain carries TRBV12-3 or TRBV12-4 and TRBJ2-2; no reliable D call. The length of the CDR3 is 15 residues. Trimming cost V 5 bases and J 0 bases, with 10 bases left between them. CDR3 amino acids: CASSPTIANTGELFF. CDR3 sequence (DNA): TGTGCCAGCAGTCCGACAATCGCGAACACCGGGGAGCTGTTTTTT.

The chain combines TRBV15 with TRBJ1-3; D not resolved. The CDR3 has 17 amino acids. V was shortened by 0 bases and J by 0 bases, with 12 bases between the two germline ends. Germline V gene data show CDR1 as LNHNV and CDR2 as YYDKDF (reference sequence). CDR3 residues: CATSRDTAHVSGNTIYF. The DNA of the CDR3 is TGTGCCACCAGCAGAGATACCGCACACGTCTCTGGAAACACCATATATTTT.

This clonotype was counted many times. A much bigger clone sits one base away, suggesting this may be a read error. In nucleotides, the CDR3 is TGTGCCAGCAGTGAAGGTCTGGGCGCAACCAAAAACATTAAGTACTTC. This translates into CASSEGLGATKNIKYF. V is TRBV6-1 and J is TRBJ2-4; D gene uncertain. Germline lookup yields CDR1 MNHNS and CDR2 SASEGT. The CDR3 totals 16 residues.